These 20 T cell receptor beta chains came from one sample sequenced in a study of control samples from healthy donors and cancer patients. The protocol was immunoSEQ multiplex PCR, while the TCRdb copy is restricted to in-frame clones and leaves out a portion. The sample records more than 140,000 clones, 75% to 95% being singletons. The sequenced sample was blood. The receptors derive from a man between 18 and 35 years old in good health.

The chain uses TRBV2 and TRBJ2-2; TRBD2 is a possible D gene (5 bases). The CDR3 has 14 residues. The V end lost 2 bases, the J end lost 5 bases, and 9 bases lay between the germline ends. CDR1 SNHLY and CDR2 FYNNEI come from the germline V gene. CDR3 in DNA: TGTGCCAGCAGTGAAAATCGAGGGACCGGGGAGCTGTTTTTT. It codes for CASSENRGTGELFF.

The gene calls are TRBV7-6 and TRBJ1-2; 7 positions agree with TRBD1. The CDR3 runs 17 residues. Germline lookup yields CDR1 SGHVS and CDR2 FNYEAQ. Losses at the gene ends were 5 bases for V and 6 bases for J; bases not matched to a gene: 18. The CDR3 region has the DNA TGTGCCAGCAGCCTAACTCAGAGGGGGCTCCCGGAGGATGGCTACACCTTC. It specifies CASSLTQRGLPEDGYTF.

V and J are TRBV27 and TRBJ1-2, with 7 positions matching TRBD1. The CDR3 has 13 amino acids. CDR1 and CDR2 (germline): MNHEY, SMNVEV (reference sequence). The V gene end was trimmed by 5 bases and the J gene end by 6 bases; junction bases not matched to a gene: 6. In nucleotides, the CDR3 is TGTGCCAGCAGTACTCAGGGGGGCAATGGCTACACCTTC. Its translation is CASSTQGGNGYTF.

V gene TRBV5-6 combines with J gene TRBJ1-2, with TRBD1 as a possible D gene (6 bases). V was clipped by 0 bases and J by 4 bases, with 13 bases between them. The CDR3 has 15 amino acids. Per germline, CDR1 SGHDT and CDR2 YYEEEE. Here the CDR3 DNA reads TGTGCCAGCAGCTTGGTTCCAGGGGCGAGCTATGGCTACACCTTC. Translated, it gives CASSLVPGASYGYTF.

This chain uses TRBV20-1 with TRBJ2-5; D not certain. The CDR3 length is 11 residues. V was trimmed by 0 bases and J by 5 bases, leaving 4 bases between them. The V gene's germline CDR1 is DFQATT and CDR2 SNEGSKA (reference sequence). CDR3 coding DNA: TGCAGTGCTAGAGATCACGAGACCCAGTACTTC. This codes for CSARDHETQYF.

This chain links TRBV11-2 with TRBJ2-2; 11 nucleotides align to TRBD2. V dropped 6 bases and J dropped 8; count of bases not matched to a gene: 17. This CDR3 is built from 18 residues. Germline V gene data show CDR1 as SGHAT and CDR2 as FQNNGV. CDR3 nucleotide sequence: TGTGCCAGCAGTCACGCGGGCAGCAGACTAGCGGGGAAGGGGGAGCTGTTTTTT. Residues: CASSHAGSRLAGKGELFF.

This chain joins TRBV5-5 and TRBJ1-2, with 8 nucleotides matching TRBD1. Germline V lookup: CDR1 SGHKS, CDR2 YYEKEE (reference sequence). J was trimmed by 4 bases and V by 4 bases; bases with no gene match: 6. CDR3 length: 14 residues. CDR3 in amino acids: CASSRQGLGYGYTF. CDR3 sequence (DNA): TGTGCCAGCAGCAGACAGGGGCTTGGCTATGGCTACACCTTC.

This clone was recorded once. The rearrangement uses TRBV30 and TRBJ2-2; D unclear. CDR3 length: 13 residues. V lost 0 bases to trimming and J lost 6 bases, with 8 bases between them. Germline CDR1 GTSNPN, CDR2 SVGIG (reference sequence). CDR3 in amino acids: CAWSVVGPGELFF. Here the CDR3 DNA reads TGTGCCTGGAGTGTAGTTGGACCCGGGGAGCTGTTTTTT.

This chain connects TRBV5-6 to TRBJ1-5, with 7 bases identical to TRBD1. The CDR3 is 16 amino acids. Germline V CDR1 and CDR2: SGHDT, YYEEEE. V lost 5 bases and J lost 3; bases outside the gene matches: 11. The CDR3 spells CASSYTLGTDNQPQHF. The DNA for the CDR3 is TGTGCCAGCAGTTACACACTCGGGACAGACAATCAGCCCCAGCATTTT.

The rearrangement uses TRBV10-3 and TRBJ1-1; 10 nucleotides align to TRBD1. The trim removed 5 bases at V and 4 bases at J, leaving 10 bases unmatched. Germline CDR1 and CDR2: ENHRY and SYGVKD. The CDR3 length is 16 residues. The CDR3 region has the DNA TGTGCCATCAGTCAGCCGGAGACAGGGGGCTTCACTGAAGCTTTCTTT. Translation gives CAISQPETGGFTEAFF.

The chain links TRBV27 to TRBJ1-5, with 7 bases fitting TRBD1. This CDR3 has 15 residues. Trimming cost V 0 bases and J 9 bases; bases outside gene matches: 8. The germline V gene encodes CDR1 MNHEY and CDR2 SMNVEV (reference sequence). CDR3 sequence reads: CASSLSTGVDRPQHF. The CDR3 DNA sequence: TGTGCCAGCAGTTTATCCACAGGGGTGGATCGGCCCCAGCATTTT.

The chain recombines TRBV7-9 with TRBJ1-1; a weak D match, TRBD1 (5 bases). The ends were cut back, 1 base at V and 4 bases at J, with 13 bases in the middle. The germline gives CDR1 SEHNR, CDR2 FQNEAQ (reference sequence). This CDR3 region has 15 residues. The CDR3 DNA reads as TGTGCCAGCAGCTTAGTCCTGGGGGATAGCACTGAAGCTTTCTTT. As protein: CASSLVLGDSTEAFF.

The chain couples TRBV10-2 to TRBJ2-7; D gene ambiguous. The germline V gene encodes CDR1 WSHSY and CDR2 SAAADI. The CDR3 is made up of 13 amino acids. Trimming removed 7 bases from V and 6 bases from J, with 16 bases in between. CDR3 sequence reads: CASTPESALEQYF. For the CDR3, the DNA is TGCGCCAGCACTCCGGAGAGTGCCCTCGAGCAGTACTTC.

The chain joins TRBV7-3 to TRBJ1-1; 9 bases match TRBD1. Germline V gene data show CDR1 as SGHTA and CDR2 as FQGTGA. CDR3 length: 17 residues. V lost 0 bases, J lost 5 bases, and 10 bases stayed unmatched. The CDR3 region has the DNA TGTGCCAGCAGCTTAACCCATACAGGGGGCGCGGGGACTGAAGCTTTCTTT. It translates to CASSLTHTGGAGTEAFF.

The V and J genes are TRBV4-2 and TRBJ2-7; TRBD2 might be the D (5 bases). CDR3 size: 14 residues. Deletions cut 0 bases from V and 6 bases from J, with 12 bases between. Per germline, CDR1 LGHNA and CDR2 YNFKEQ. The CDR3 sequence is CASSQDLGGVEQYF. CDR3 coding DNA: TGTGCCAGCAGCCAAGATCTCGGAGGAGTCGAGCAGTACTTC.

This chain connects TRBV5-4 to TRBJ1-2; 8 nucleotides align to TRBD1. The germline CDR1 and CDR2 sequences are SGHNT and YYREEE (reference sequence). Unmatched junction bases numbered 11, after V lost 4 bases and J lost 0 bases. The length of the CDR3 is 17 residues. CDR3 amino acids: CASSKNRGADPNYGYTF. CDR3 DNA: TGTGCCAGCAGCAAAAACAGGGGGGCTGATCCTAACTATGGCTACACCTTC.

The CDR3 loop reads CSASALGAFF. The CDR3 nucleotides are TGCAGTGCCTCCGCCTTGGGAGCTTTCTTT. The V and J genes are TRBV20-1 and TRBJ1-1; D remains unclear. Trimming took 6 bases from V and 10 from J, leaving 12 bases between them. This CDR3 has 10 amino acids. CDR1 and CDR2 (germline): DFQATT, SNEGSKA (reference sequence).

The chain joins TRBV2 to TRBJ1-5; D is perhaps TRBD1 (6 bases). The V end was cut by 3 bases, the J end by 7 bases, with 16 bases between. Per germline, CDR1 SNHLY and CDR2 FYNNEI. CDR3 length: 15 amino acids. The CDR3 DNA is TGTGCCAGCAGTGAGCGGGCAGGGGTTAAACAGCCCCAGCATTTT. Translated: CASSERAGVKQPQHF.

This chain uses TRBV5-6 with TRBJ1-1; perhaps TRBD1 as D (6 bases). V shed 4 bases and J shed 10 bases, with 26 bases lying between them. Looked up from germline, CDR1 is SGHDT and CDR2 is YYEEEE. This CDR3 comprises 16 residues. The DNA of the CDR3 is TGTGCCAGCAGCATAAACAGGGTTTGGGCCAGAATGGGAGCTTTCTTT. It specifies CASSINRVWARMGAFF.

The chain recombines TRBV2 with TRBJ2-7; D ambiguous. The germline V and J ends were trimmed by 4 bases and 3 bases, with 16 bases remaining between them. Germline CDR1 and CDR2: SNHLY and FYNNEI. CDR3 size: 15 residues. The CDR3 loop is CASSVRRGSYYEQYF. CDR3 coding DNA: TGTGCCAGCAGTGTCAGGAGAGGTTCTTACTACGAGCAGTACTTC. The full variable domain, with the rest looked up from reference TRBV2 and TRBJ2-7, is EPEVTQTPSHQVTQMGQEVILRCVPISNHLYFYWYRQILGQKVEFLVSFYNNEISEKSEIFDDQFSVERPDGSNFTLKIRSTKLEDSAMYFCASSVRRGSYYEQYFGPGTRLTVT.